The entry below describes one T cell receptor (beta chain). Its antigen is still unknown. This sample was included in a study of T cells in localized non-small cell lung cancer. Germline lookup yields CDR1 MDHEN and CDR2 SYDVKM. The V gene lost 6 bases and the J gene lost 2 bases, with 10 bases spanning the gap. CDR3 length: 13 residues. Profiled with immunoSEQ multiplex PCR; TCRdb holds only in-frame clones, not every one. The sample contains 40,000 or so clones, about four fifths of which appear only once. General study results and limits: A median of roughly 57 clones ranked among the top 100 in tumor appeared in adjacent lung. Heterogeneity is still possible, as just one tumor region was sequenced. Increased T cell density in blood showed an association with longer overall survival. Uninvolved neighboring lung showed the greatest T cell clonality, exceeding tumor.

The sample here was PBMCs, taken before any cancer treatment. This chain connects TRBV28 to TRBJ1-1; a possible D gene is TRBD1 (5 bases). The source of this sequence is a woman aged 40-75 years with stage II squamous cell lung carcinoma. CDR3 in amino acids: CASSVDSNTEAFF. The CDR3 DNA reads TGTGCCAGCAGCGTCGACAGCAACACTGAAGCTTTCTTT.